A single sample is the source of the 10 T cell receptor beta chains below, sequenced in a study of T-cell memory formation after mild COVID-19. One entry per CDR3 protein results from TCRdb running MiXCR on the 5' RACE reads. The repertoire holds 300,000 to 350,000 distinct CDR3 sequences, with just under 20% as singletons. Sequences were obtained from PBMCs or a T cell subset sorted from them (not recorded which). The origin of the receptors is a young man who had mild COVID-19 (a few samples of this study predate the infection). Cell type and time point are not known.

The chain joins TRBV6-6 to TRBJ1-4, with no clear D. Per the germline V gene, CDR1 is MNHNY and CDR2 is SVGAGI (reference sequence). V lost 6 bases and J lost 0, with 17 bases in between. The CDR3 length is 17 residues. CDR3 bases: TGTGCCAGCAGATCCCCGAGACGAATTGCAACTAATGAAAAACTGTTTTTT. It is translated as CASRSPRRIATNEKLFF.

The chain joins TRBV5-1 to TRBJ2-7; maybe TRBD2 (7 bases). Trimming cost V 2 bases and J 4 bases, with 16 bases left between them. Per germline, CDR1 SGHRS and CDR2 YFSETQ. The CDR3 totals 15 residues. CDR3: CASSFRGGSKYEQYF. The CDR3 region has the DNA TGCGCCAGCAGCTTTAGGGGGGGCTCTAAGTACGAGCAGTACTTC.

This clonotype came up a few times. The gene calls are TRBV21-1 and TRBJ2-7; the table gives TRBD1 as D, unverified against the DNA. TRBV21-1 is assigned pseudogene status. CDR3 length: 15 amino acids. In nucleotides, the CDR3 is TGTGCCAGCAGCAAACCTTTAATACAGGGGAGCGAGCAGTACGTC. Its translation is CASSKPLIQGSEQYV.

In its sample, this clonotype was seen many times. The gene calls are TRBV29-1 and TRBJ2-1, with TRBD1 matching over 7 bases. The J segment lost 9 bases and the V segment lost 6 bases, leaving 14 bases of the junction unmatched. The CDR3 is made up of 14 amino acids. Germline values: CDR1 SQVTM, CDR2 ANQGSEA. This chain's CDR3 is CSVPTGRSTPEQFF. As DNA, the CDR3 is TGCAGCGTCCCGACAGGGCGAAGCACCCCTGAGCAGTTCTTC.

The J gene is TRBJ1-1, the V gene TRBV6-2 or TRBV6-3; the D is unclear. Germline CDR1 MNHEY, CDR2 SVGEGT. Trimming removed 8 bases at V and 6 bases at J, with 7 bases between. The CDR3 is 10 amino acids. For the CDR3, the DNA is TGTGCCAGCGGACTGGCTGAAGCTTTCTTT. Its protein product is CASGLAEAFF.

The chain carries TRBV4-1 and TRBJ2-7, with D uncertain. This CDR3 region has 13 residues. Germline values: CDR1 MGHRA, CDR2 YSYEKL. V lost 4 bases and J 5 bases, leaving 12 bases between the germline ends. CDR3 residues: CASSLWRGHEQYV. As DNA, the CDR3 is TGCGCCAGCAGCCTATGGCGAGGCCACGAGCAGTACGTC.

This clonotype was counted between two and nine times. The chain couples TRBV9 to TRBJ2-1; TRBD1 or TRBD2 may be the D gene (6 bases each). CDR1 SGDLS and CDR2 YYNGEE come from the germline V gene. This CDR3 comprises 15 residues. Trimming removed 1 base at V and 5 bases at J, with 13 bases between. This CDR3 is CASSVQGTGNNEQFF. CDR3 bases: TGTGCCAGCAGCGTACAGGGGACTGGCAACAATGAGCAGTTCTTC.

The chain employs TRBV7-9 and TRBJ1-2; 7 nucleotides line up with TRBD1. Germline CDR1 is SEHNR and CDR2 is FQNEAQ (reference sequence). The CDR3 spans 12 residues. The trim removed 5 bases at V and 7 bases at J, leaving 4 bases unmatched. The CDR3 DNA follows: TGTGCCAGCAGCCCACAGGGGATTGGCTACACCTTC. This encodes CASSPQGIGYTF.

There are a few counts of this clonotype. V is TRBV11-2 and J is TRBJ2-5; D not resolved. Germline V lookup: CDR1 SGHAT, CDR2 FQNNGV. V was pared by 1 base and J by 2 bases, with 11 bases between. This CDR3 contains 15 residues. The CDR3 coding sequence is TGTGCCAGCAGCTTAGTAGGACGGTTACAAGAGACCCAGTACTTC. It translates to CASSLVGRLQETQYF.

The chain has TRBV12-3 or TRBV12-4 and TRBJ2-5; 7 bases are shared with TRBD1. This CDR3 comprises 12 residues. V dropped 5 bases and J dropped 4; count of bases not matched to a gene: 1. DNA of the CDR3: TGTGCCAGCAGTCACAGGGGAGAGACCCAGTACTTC. Translation: CASSHRGETQYF.